This T cell receptor (beta chain) was documented in a study of neurological immune-mediated disorders. The time point: longitudinal time-point 2. The CDR3 is 16 amino acids. The germline V gene has CDR1 SGHRS and CDR2 YFSETQ. V gave up 1 base and J gave up 3 bases, with 16 bases separating them. The authors produced cDNA by 5'RACE using 10-nucleotide random UMIs. TCRdb called the 5' RACE reads again in MiXCR, with one record for every CDR3 protein. The profile covers about 90,000 distinct CDR3 sequences, with 13% appearing a single time and about 4.6% taken by the ten largest. This clonotype was counted at least ten times.

The origin of this receptor is a female donor with HTLV-1-associated myelopathy (HAM/TSP). The chain has TRBV5-1 and TRBJ1-1; D is perhaps TRBD1 (6 bases). Sequenced: PBMCs. The CDR3 spells CASSLTVGGADTEAFF. The CDR3 bases are TGCGCCAGCAGCTTGACGGTTGGGGGGGCGGACACTGAAGCTTTCTTT.